A single sample is the source of the 23 T cell receptor beta chains below, sequenced in a study of cytomegalovirus exposure and HLA in healthy donors. This PCR relied on a set of 60 Vbeta primers and 13 Jbeta primers. TCRdb's copy holds only in-frame clones and misses some; the assay was immunoSEQ multiplex PCR. The sample holds more than 90,000 clones, roughly 80% seen once. Sample: PBMCs. All receptors come from a man aged 35 to 55 in good health and CMV-seropositive.

V and J are TRBV30 and TRBJ1-4; no reliable D call. Germline V gene sequence: CDR1 GTSNPN, CDR2 SVGIG (reference sequence). With 2 bases removed from V and 8 bases from J, the gap between germline ends came to 6 bases. The CDR3 spans 11 residues. CDR3 coding DNA: TGTGCCTGGAGTTGGGCGGAAAAACTGTTTTTT. Translated: CAWSWAEKLFF.

The chain employs TRBV5-1 and TRBJ1-2, with 7 bases lining up with TRBD1. V shed 0 bases, J shed 5 bases, and the junction held 7 bases outside the gene matches. The CDR3 sequence is 15 residues long. Germline lookup yields CDR1 SGHRS and CDR2 YFSETQ. In nucleotides, the CDR3 is TGCGCCAGCAGCTTGGGACAGGGCCAGGTATATGGCTACACCTTC. Its translation: CASSLGQGQVYGYTF.

A note on this clone: Other DNA sequences from this sample encode an identical CDR3 as well. The chain joins TRBV5-6 to TRBJ2-1; D is ambiguous. Deletions cut 3 bases from V and 4 bases from J, with 2 bases between. The CDR3 consists of 11 residues. The V gene's germline CDR1 is SGHDT and CDR2 YYEEEE. CDR3 in amino acids: CASSSYNEQFF. The CDR3 DNA is TGTGCCAGCAGCTCGTACAATGAGCAGTTCTTC.

This chain's CDR3 is CASNITASRGAGASFTYEQYF. DNA of the CDR3: TGTGCCAGCAACATCACCGCCAGTCGAGGTGCGGGGGCGAGTTTTACCTACGAGCAGTACTTC. V usage is TRBV21-1 and J usage is TRBJ2-7; the DNA was not compared with TRBD2, the D call given in the table. TRBV21-1 is an annotated pseudogene. This CDR3 region has 21 residues.

This clone has just a few counts. The chain has TRBV18 and TRBJ2-7, with 8 nucleotides matching TRBD2. This CDR3 is built from 15 residues. CDR1 KGHSH and CDR2 LQKENI come from the germline V gene. V lost 3 bases, J lost 4 bases, and 8 bases stayed unmatched. CDR3 in amino acids: CASSPEAGGNYEQYF. The CDR3 DNA reads as TGTGCCAGCTCACCGGAGGCGGGAGGCAATTACGAGCAGTACTTC.

The genes are TRBV5-1 and TRBJ2-1, with a weak D call TRBD2 (6 bases). Germline-derived CDR1 and CDR2 are SGHRS and YFSETQ. The CDR3 consists of 15 residues. With 0 bases removed from V and 4 bases from J, the gap between germline ends came to 11 bases. CDR3 amino acids: CASSLGGTGYNEQFF. The CDR3, as DNA: TGCGCCAGCAGCTTGGGGGGGACTGGGTACAATGAGCAGTTCTTC.

The rearrangement links TRBV28 to TRBJ1-3, with TRBD1 matching over 7 bases. V lost 7 bases, J lost 4 bases, and 7 bases stayed unmatched. The CDR3 covers 14 residues. The germline CDR1 and CDR2 sequences are MDHEN and SYDVKM. In DNA, the CDR3 is TGTGCCAGCACCACGACAGGGACCGGAAACACCATATATTTT. Protein product: CASTTTGTGNTIYF. The full variable domain, rest sourced from reference TRBV28 and TRBJ1-3, is DVKVTQSSRYLVKRTGEKVFLECVQDMDHENMFWYRQDPGLGLRLIYFSYDVKMKEKGDIPEGYSVSREKKERFSLILESASTNQTSMYLCASTTTGTGNTIYFGEGSWLTVV.

The J gene is TRBJ2-1, the V gene TRBV9; tentatively, D is TRBD2 (6 bases). Germline V gene data show CDR1 as SGDLS and CDR2 as YYNGEE. Trimming removed 3 bases from V and 0 bases from J, with 16 bases in between. The CDR3 contains 17 residues. The CDR3 reads CASSGEIAEISYNEQFF. CDR3 coding DNA: TGTGCCAGCAGCGGGGAGATAGCGGAGATCTCCTACAATGAGCAGTTCTTC.

J is TRBJ1-1 and V is TRBV7-6, with no clear D. The V end lost 1 base, the J end lost 4 bases, and 13 bases lay between the germline ends. This CDR3 is 15 amino acids long. Germline V gene lookup returns CDR1 SGHVS and CDR2 FNYEAQ. CDR3: CASSLEGTAVTEAFF. The CDR3 DNA sequence: TGTGCCAGCAGCTTAGAAGGAACAGCAGTCACTGAAGCTTTCTTT.

V gene TRBV6-6 combines with J gene TRBJ2-7; perhaps TRBD1 as D (6 bases). The V and J ends lost 5 bases and 2 bases respectively, with 7 bases between them. Germline V lookup: CDR1 MNHNY, CDR2 SVGAGI (reference sequence). This CDR3 spans 12 amino acids. The CDR3: CASSQGTYEQYF. CDR3 nucleotides: TGTGCCAGCAGTCAGGGGACCTACGAGCAGTACTTC.

This chain joins TRBV4-1 and TRBJ1-1; D remains unclear. This CDR3 is built from 15 residues. V gave up 4 bases and J gave up 3 bases, with 15 bases separating them. CDR1 is MGHRA, CDR2 YSYEKL, per germline. CDR3 sequence reads: CASSLGNGLDTEAFF. CDR3 coding DNA: TGCGCCAGCAGCCTTGGTAACGGTTTGGACACTGAAGCTTTCTTT.

In this sample, this clone turned up once. The chain combines TRBV5-1 with TRBJ2-7; 9 bases map to TRBD1. Germline V gives CDR1 SGHRS, CDR2 YFSETQ. V trimming: 4 bases; J trimming: 13 bases; junction bases outside the gene matches: 21. This CDR3 comprises 16 residues. Here the CDR3 reads CASSRNPGQGGYGTYF. CDR3 in DNA: TGCGCCAGCAGCCGGAACCCGGGACAGGGTGGATACGGAACCTACTTC.

This chain links TRBV18 with TRBJ2-7, with 10 bases fitting TRBD2. The CDR3 runs 16 residues. Germline CDR1 KGHSH, CDR2 LQKENI. Trimming took 3 bases from V and 3 from J; bases not matched to a gene: 8. The CDR3 DNA reads TGTGCCAGCTCACCGCAGGCTAGCGGGGGTGTCTACGAGCAGTACTTC. Translated: CASSPQASGGVYEQYF.

The chain carries TRBV10-3 and TRBJ2-7; 7 bases fit TRBD2. Germline CDR1 reads ENHRY; CDR2 reads SYGVKD. The V gene end was trimmed by 4 bases and the J gene end by 2 bases; junction bases not matched to a gene: 11. CDR3 size: 16 residues. The CDR3 DNA sequence: TGTGCCATCAGTGGGTCAGGGAGGGCCCGGACCTACGAGCAGTACTTC. It is translated as CAISGSGRARTYEQYF.

This chain links TRBV6-1 with TRBJ2-3, with 7 bases that match TRBD1. V lost 8 bases to trimming and J lost 4 bases; unmatched junction nucleotides: 12. This CDR3 has 15 amino acids. Germline V gene sequence: CDR1 MNHNS, CDR2 SASEGT. The CDR3 spells CASGPRDSQADTQYF. The CDR3 region has the DNA TGTGCCAGCGGACCTCGGGACAGTCAGGCAGATACGCAGTATTTT.

This clone was detected a few times. The V and J genes are TRBV29-1 and TRBJ2-5; D may be TRBD2 (6 bases). Deletions cut 7 bases from V and 4 bases from J, with 19 bases between. Germline loops: CDR1 SQVTM, CDR2 ANQGSEA. CDR3 size: 14 residues. The chain's CDR3 is CSGSLARRGETQYF. The CDR3, as DNA: TGCAGCGGGTCACTAGCTCGGAGGGGAGAGACCCAGTACTTC.

CDR3 bases: TGTGCCAGCAGCCAATCGGGGCGCCACTCTGGAAACACCATATATTTT. Protein: CASSQSGRHSGNTIYF. The genes are TRBV16 and TRBJ1-3; possibly TRBD1 for D (5 bases). Germline-derived CDR1 and CDR2 are KGHSY and FQNENV. This CDR3 is built from 16 residues. Trimming shortened V by 0 bases and J by 0 bases, and 9 bases separated the two germline ends.

This sequence joins TRBV29-1 and TRBJ2-2; tentatively, D is TRBD1 (6 bases). Trimming cost V 6 bases and J 0 bases, with 8 bases left between them. This CDR3 region has 13 residues. Germline V lookup: CDR1 SQVTM, CDR2 ANQGSEA. The CDR3 protein is CSVDSANTGELFF. CDR3 bases: TGCAGCGTGGACAGCGCGAACACCGGGGAGCTGTTTTTT.

CDR3 nucleotide sequence: TGTGCCAGTAGTGGACGACAGGGGAACGTCTATGGCTACACCTTC. This encodes CASSGRQGNVYGYTF. The V and J genes are TRBV19 and TRBJ1-2, with 8 bases identical to TRBD1. V trimming: 5 bases; J trimming: 4 bases; junction bases outside the gene matches: 9. There are 15 residues in the CDR3. Germline-derived CDR1 and CDR2 are LNHDA and SQIVND (reference sequence).

About this clone: Different DNA sequences within this sample yield the same CDR3. CDR3 amino acids: CASSLTGNGYTF. Written as DNA, the CDR3 is TGTGCCAGCAGCTTGACAGGAAATGGCTACACCTTC. V is TRBV5-4 and J is TRBJ1-2; D is possibly TRBD1 (5 bases). Germline-derived CDR1 and CDR2 are SGHNT and YYREEE (reference sequence). The CDR3 loop spans 12 amino acids. V lost 1 base, J lost 6 bases, and 7 bases lay in between.

The V and J genes are TRBV7-9 and TRBJ2-5; 7 bases agree with TRBD1. Trimming cost V 5 bases and J 5 bases; bases outside gene matches: 8. The CDR3 covers 14 residues. Germline CDR1 reads SEHNR; CDR2 reads FQNEAQ (reference sequence). As DNA, the CDR3 is TGTGCCAGCAGCCACCAGGGGGTCCGGGAGACCCAGTACTTC. This encodes CASSHQGVRETQYF.

The chain links TRBV6-1 to TRBJ1-2; 8 positions match TRBD1. The CDR3 has 13 amino acids. Trimming cost V 6 bases and J 11 bases; bases outside gene matches: 11. Germline V gene data show CDR1 as MNHNS and CDR2 as SASEGT. As DNA, the CDR3 is TGTGCCAGCAGCGGAAGATCAACAGGGGGTTACACCTTC. It yields the protein CASSGRSTGGYTF.

This clone appeared a few times. The chain is built from TRBV29-1 and TRBJ2-7; TRBD1 matches at 8 bases. This CDR3 comprises 13 residues. Germline loops: CDR1 SQVTM, CDR2 ANQGSEA. V gave up 8 bases and J gave up 6 bases; unmatched junction bases: 12. In nucleotides, the CDR3 is TGCAGCACCCGGACAGGGAGATCGGGCGAGCAGTACTTC. This encodes CSTRTGRSGEQYF.